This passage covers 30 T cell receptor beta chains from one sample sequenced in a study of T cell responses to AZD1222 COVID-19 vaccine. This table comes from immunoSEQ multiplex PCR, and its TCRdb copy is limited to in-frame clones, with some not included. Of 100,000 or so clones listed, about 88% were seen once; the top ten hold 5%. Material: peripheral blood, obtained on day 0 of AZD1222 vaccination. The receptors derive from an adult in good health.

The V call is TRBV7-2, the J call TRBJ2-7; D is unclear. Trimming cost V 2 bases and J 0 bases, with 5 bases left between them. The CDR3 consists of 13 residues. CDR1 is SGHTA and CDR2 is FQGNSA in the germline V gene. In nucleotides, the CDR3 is TGTGCCAGCAGCTTACGCTACTCCTACGAGCAGTACTTC. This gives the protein CASSLRYSYEQYF.

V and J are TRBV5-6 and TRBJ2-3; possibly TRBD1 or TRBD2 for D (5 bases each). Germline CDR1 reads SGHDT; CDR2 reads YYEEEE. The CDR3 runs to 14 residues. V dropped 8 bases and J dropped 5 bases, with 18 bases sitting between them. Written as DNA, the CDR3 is TGTGCCAGTACCGGGACCGCCCGAGGAGATACGCAGTATTTT. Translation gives CASTGTARGDTQYF.

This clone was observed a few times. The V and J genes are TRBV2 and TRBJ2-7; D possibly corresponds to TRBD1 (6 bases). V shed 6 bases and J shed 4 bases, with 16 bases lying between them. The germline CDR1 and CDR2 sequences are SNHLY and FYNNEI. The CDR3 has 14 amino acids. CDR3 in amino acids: CASRRTGSAYEQYF. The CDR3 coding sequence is TGTGCCAGCAGACGAACAGGGAGCGCGTACGAGCAGTACTTC.

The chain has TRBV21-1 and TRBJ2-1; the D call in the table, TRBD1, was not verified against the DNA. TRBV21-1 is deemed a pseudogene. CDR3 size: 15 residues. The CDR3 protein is CASSRTGEGRNEQFF. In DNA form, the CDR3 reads TGTGCCAGCAGCCGGACAGGGGAAGGCCGCAATGAGCAGTTCTTC.

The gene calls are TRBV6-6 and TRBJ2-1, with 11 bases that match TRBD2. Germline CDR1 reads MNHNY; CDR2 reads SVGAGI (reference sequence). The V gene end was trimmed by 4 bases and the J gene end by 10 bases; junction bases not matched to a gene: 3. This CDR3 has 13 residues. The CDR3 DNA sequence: TGTGCCAGCAGTTCCCTAGCGGGAGGAGAGCAGTTCTTC. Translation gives CASSSLAGGEQFF.

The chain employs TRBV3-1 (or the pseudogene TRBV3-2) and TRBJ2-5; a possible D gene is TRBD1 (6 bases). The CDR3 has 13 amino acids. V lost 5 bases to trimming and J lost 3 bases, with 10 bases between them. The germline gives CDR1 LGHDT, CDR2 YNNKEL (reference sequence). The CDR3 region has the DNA TGTGCCAGCAGCGAGGACAGTGAAGAGACCCAGTACTTC. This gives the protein CASSEDSEETQYF.

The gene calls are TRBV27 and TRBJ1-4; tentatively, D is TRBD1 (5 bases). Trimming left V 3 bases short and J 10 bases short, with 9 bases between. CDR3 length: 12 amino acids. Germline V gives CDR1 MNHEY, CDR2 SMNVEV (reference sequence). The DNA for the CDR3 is TGTGCCAGCAGTTTTCCCGGGGGAAAACTGTTTTTT. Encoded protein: CASSFPGGKLFF.

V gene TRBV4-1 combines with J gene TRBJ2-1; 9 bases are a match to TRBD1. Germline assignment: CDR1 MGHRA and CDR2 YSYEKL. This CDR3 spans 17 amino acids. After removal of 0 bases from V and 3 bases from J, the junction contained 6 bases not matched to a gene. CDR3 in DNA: TGCGCCAGCAGCCAAGATCCCACAGGGGGCCACTACAATGAGCAGTTCTTC. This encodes CASSQDPTGGHYNEQFF.

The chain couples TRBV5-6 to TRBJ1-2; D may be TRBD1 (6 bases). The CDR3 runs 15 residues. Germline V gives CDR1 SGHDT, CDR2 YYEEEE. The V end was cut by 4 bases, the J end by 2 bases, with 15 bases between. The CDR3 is CASSAGTRTNYGYTF. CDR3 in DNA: TGTGCCAGCAGCGCCGGGACAAGGACCAACTATGGCTACACCTTC.

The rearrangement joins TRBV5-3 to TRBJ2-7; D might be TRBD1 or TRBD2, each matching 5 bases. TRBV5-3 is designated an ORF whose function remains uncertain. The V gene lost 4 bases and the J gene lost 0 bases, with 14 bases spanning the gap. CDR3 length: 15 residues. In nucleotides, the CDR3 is TGTGCCAGAAGCATCCCGGGGCTGGACTCCTACGAGCAGTACTTC. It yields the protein CARSIPGLDSYEQYF.

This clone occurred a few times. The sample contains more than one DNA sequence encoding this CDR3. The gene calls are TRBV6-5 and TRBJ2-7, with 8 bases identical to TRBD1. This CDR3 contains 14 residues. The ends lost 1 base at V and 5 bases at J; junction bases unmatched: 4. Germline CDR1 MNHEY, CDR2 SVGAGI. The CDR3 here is CASSYLTGDDEQYF. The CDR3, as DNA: TGTGCCAGCAGTTACTTGACAGGGGACGACGAGCAGTACTTC.

The CDR3 DNA reads as TGTGCCAGCAGTTTATTTTTTCCGGGACAGGGAAGCCGAGAGCAGTACTTC. Its translation: CASSLFFPGQGSREQYF. The chain links TRBV27 to TRBJ2-7, with 9 positions matching TRBD1. J lost 7 bases, V lost 1 base, and 14 bases had no gene match. The germline CDR1 and CDR2 sequences are MNHEY and SMNVEV (reference sequence). The CDR3 covers 17 residues.

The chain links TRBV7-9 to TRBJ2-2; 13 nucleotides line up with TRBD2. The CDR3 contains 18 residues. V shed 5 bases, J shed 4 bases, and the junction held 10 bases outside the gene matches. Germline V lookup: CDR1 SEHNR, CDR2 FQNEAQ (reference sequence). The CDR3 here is CASSPGTSGTFSTGELFF. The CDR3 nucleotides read TGTGCCAGCAGCCCGGGGACTAGCGGGACGTTTAGCACCGGGGAGCTGTTTTTT.

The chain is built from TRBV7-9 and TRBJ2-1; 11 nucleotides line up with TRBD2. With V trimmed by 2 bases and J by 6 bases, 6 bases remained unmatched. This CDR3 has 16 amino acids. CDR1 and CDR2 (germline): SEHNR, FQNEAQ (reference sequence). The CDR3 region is CASSLSWGLAVNEQFF. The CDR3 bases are TGTGCCAGCAGCTTATCGTGGGGACTAGCGGTCAATGAGCAGTTCTTC.

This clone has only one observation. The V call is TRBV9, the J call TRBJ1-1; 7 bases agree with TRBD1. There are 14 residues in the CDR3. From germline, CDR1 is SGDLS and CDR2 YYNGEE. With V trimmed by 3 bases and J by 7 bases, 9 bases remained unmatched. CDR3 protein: CASSGQGYAGEAFF. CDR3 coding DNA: TGTGCCAGCAGCGGACAGGGTTATGCCGGTGAAGCTTTCTTT.

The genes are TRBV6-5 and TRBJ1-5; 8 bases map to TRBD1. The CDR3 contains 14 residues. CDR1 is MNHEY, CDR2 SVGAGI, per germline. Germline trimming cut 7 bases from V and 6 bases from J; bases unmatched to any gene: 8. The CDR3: CASTKQGEGQPQHF. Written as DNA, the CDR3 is TGTGCCAGCACCAAACAGGGGGAAGGTCAGCCCCAGCATTTT.

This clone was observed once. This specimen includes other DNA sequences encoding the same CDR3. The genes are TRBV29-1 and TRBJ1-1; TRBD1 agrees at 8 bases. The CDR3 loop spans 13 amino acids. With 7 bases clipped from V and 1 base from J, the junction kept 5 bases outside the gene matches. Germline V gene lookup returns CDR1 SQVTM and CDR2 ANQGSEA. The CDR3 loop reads CSGDRGGNTEAFF. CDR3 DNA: TGCAGCGGCGACAGGGGCGGGAACACTGAAGCTTTCTTT.

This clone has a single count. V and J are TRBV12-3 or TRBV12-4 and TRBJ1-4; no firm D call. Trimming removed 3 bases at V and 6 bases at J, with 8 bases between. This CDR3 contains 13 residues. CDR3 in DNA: TGTGCCAGCAGTTTGGTCGGAGATGAAAAACTGTTTTTT. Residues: CASSLVGDEKLFF.

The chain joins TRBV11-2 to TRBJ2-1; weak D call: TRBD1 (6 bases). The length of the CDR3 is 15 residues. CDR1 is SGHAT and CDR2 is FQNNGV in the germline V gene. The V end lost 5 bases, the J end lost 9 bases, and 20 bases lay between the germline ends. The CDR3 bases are TGTGCCAGCAGCCTCATACAGGGTCTGGGTAGTGAGCAGTTCTTC. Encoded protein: CASSLIQGLGSEQFF. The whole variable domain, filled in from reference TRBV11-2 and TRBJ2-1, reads EAGVAQSPRYKIIEKRQSVAFWCNPISGHATLYWYQQILGQGPKLLIQFQNNGVVDDSQLPKDRFSAERLKGVDSTLKIQPAKLEDSAVYLCASSLIQGLGSEQFFGPGTRLTVL.

The CDR3 coding sequence is TGTGCCAGTAGTATAGCGGGCGGGTCCTACGAGCAGTACTTC. Protein: CASSIAGGSYEQYF. The gene calls are TRBV19 and TRBJ2-7; a weak D match, TRBD2 (5 bases). This CDR3 spans 14 amino acids. Germline V lookup: CDR1 LNHDA, CDR2 SQIVND (reference sequence). V lost 1 base and J lost 1, with 8 bases in between.

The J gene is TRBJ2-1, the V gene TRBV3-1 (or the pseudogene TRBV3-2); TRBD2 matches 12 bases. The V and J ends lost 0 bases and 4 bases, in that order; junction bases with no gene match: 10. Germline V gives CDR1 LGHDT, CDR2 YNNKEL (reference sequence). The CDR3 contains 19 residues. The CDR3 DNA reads TGTGCCAGCAGCCAAGAACTAGCGGGGGGTTACGACCCATACAATGAGCAGTTCTTC. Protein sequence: CASSQELAGGYDPYNEQFF.

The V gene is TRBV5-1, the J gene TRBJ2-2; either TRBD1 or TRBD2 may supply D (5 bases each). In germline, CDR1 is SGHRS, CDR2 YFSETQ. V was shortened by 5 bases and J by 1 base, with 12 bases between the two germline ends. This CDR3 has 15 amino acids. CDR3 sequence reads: CASRTGRLNTGELFF. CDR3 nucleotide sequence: TGCGCCAGCAGGACGGGACGGTTGAACACCGGGGAGCTGTTTTTT.

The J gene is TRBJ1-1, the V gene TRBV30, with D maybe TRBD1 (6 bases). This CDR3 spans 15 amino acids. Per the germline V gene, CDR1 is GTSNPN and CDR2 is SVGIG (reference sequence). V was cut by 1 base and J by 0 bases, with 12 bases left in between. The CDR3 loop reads CAWSGGLAVNTEAFF. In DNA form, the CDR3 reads TGTGCCTGGAGTGGGGGGCTTGCGGTGAACACTGAAGCTTTCTTT.

CDR3 bases: TGTGCCAGCAGTTTATCGGGCCCGTGGAGGGAGCAGTACTTC. This gives the protein CASSLSGPWREQYF. The chain carries TRBV27 and TRBJ2-7; D perhaps matches TRBD2 (5 bases). Trimming shortened V by 0 bases and J by 7 bases, and 13 bases separated the two germline ends. The germline V gene encodes CDR1 MNHEY and CDR2 SMNVEV (reference sequence). The CDR3 runs 14 residues.

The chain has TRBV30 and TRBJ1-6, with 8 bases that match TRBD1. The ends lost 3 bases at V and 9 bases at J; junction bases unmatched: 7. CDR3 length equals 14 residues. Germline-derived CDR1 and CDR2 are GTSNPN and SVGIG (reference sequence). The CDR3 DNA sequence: TGTGCCTGGAGCCTGACAGGGGTGGGTTCACCCCTCCACTTT. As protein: CAWSLTGVGSPLHF.

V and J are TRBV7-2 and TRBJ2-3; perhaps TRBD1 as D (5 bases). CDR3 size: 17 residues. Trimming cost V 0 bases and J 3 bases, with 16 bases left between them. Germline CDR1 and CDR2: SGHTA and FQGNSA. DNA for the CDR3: TGTGCCAGCAGCTTAGCTCCGGGCCCAGGGAAGACAGATACGCAGTATTTT. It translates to CASSLAPGPGKTDTQYF.

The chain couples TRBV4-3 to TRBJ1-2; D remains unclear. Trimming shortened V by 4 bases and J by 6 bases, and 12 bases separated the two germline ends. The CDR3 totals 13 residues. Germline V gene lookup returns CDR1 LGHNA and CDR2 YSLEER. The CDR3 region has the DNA TGCGCCAGCAGCCGGGCCGATGGGAATGGCTACACCTTC. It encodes CASSRADGNGYTF.

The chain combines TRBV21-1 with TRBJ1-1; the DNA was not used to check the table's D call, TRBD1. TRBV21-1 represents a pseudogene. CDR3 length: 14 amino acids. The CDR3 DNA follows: TGTGCCAGCAGCAAGGGACAGCTGAACACTGAAGCTTTCTTT. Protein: CASSKGQLNTEAFF.

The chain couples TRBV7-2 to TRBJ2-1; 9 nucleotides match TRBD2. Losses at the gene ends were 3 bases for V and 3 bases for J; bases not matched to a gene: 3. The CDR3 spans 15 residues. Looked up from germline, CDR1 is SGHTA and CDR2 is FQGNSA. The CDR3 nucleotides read TGTGCCAGCAGCTTTAGCGGGAGTCTCTACAATGAGCAGTTCTTC. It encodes CASSFSGSLYNEQFF.

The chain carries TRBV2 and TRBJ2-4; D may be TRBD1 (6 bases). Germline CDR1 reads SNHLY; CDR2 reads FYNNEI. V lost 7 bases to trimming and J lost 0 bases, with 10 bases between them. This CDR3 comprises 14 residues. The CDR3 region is CASKTGLAKNIQYF. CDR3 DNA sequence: TGTGCCAGCAAAACAGGGCTAGCCAAAAACATTCAGTACTTC.